These 25 T cell receptor beta chains came from one sample sequenced in a study of sequential checkpoint blockade in melanoma. Produced via immunoSEQ multiplex PCR; TCRdb's table is partial and in-frame only. The profile shows about 20,000 clones, around 83% of them singletons. Treatment here: randomized to nivolumab then ipilimumab (arm A) or the reverse (arm B). The sample in question was CD8+ T cells sorted from blood (inferred from file names), obtained from a patient given nivolumab and ipilimumab in sequence. The receptor set was obtained from a human donor with melanoma.

CDR3 DNA sequence: TGTGCCAGCAGTGAATGGAGCGGGAGGGCCACAGATACGCAGTATTTT. Protein: CASSEWSGRATDTQYF. The V and J genes are TRBV6-1 and TRBJ2-3, with 10 nucleotides matching TRBD2. Per the germline V gene, CDR1 is MNHNS and CDR2 is SASEGT. Unmatched junction bases numbered 4, after V lost 2 bases and J lost 2 bases. The CDR3 is 16 amino acids.

This chain connects TRBV19 to TRBJ2-5, with D maybe TRBD2 (5 bases). The CDR3 length is 14 residues. Looked up from germline, CDR1 is LNHDA and CDR2 is SQIVND (reference sequence). The V end was cut by 5 bases, the J end by 1 base, with 11 bases between. Written as DNA, the CDR3 is TGTGCCAGTAGTGGGCCGAGGGTCCAAGAGACCCAGTACTTC. It encodes CASSGPRVQETQYF.

This sequence joins TRBV10-1 and TRBJ1-2; perhaps TRBD1 as D (5 bases). Per the germline V gene, CDR1 is WNHNN and CDR2 is SYGVQD (reference sequence). This CDR3 region has 16 residues. Trimming stripped 0 bases from V and 4 bases from J, with 15 bases between. This CDR3 is CASSESKLPGLYGYTF. The CDR3 region has the DNA TGCGCCAGCAGTGAGTCGAAGCTCCCGGGACTCTATGGCTACACCTTC.

The CDR3 DNA reads as TGTGCCAGCAGTGAGAATAGCGGGAGTGATTACAATGAGCAGTTCTTC. The encoded protein is CASSENSGSDYNEQFF. The chain couples TRBV6-4 to TRBJ2-1; TRBD2 aligns across 9 bases. Germline V gene lookup returns CDR1 MRHNA and CDR2 SNTAGT. J gave up 4 bases and V 3 bases, and 7 bases lay outside the gene matches. The CDR3 runs to 16 residues.

V and J are TRBV7-3 and TRBJ2-1, with D possibly being TRBD2 (5 bases). Germline CDR1 SGHTA, CDR2 FQGTGA. The CDR3 has 14 amino acids. The V end lost 2 bases, the J end lost 5 bases, and 10 bases lay between the germline ends. The CDR3 spells CASSLALADNEQFF. As DNA, the CDR3 is TGTGCCAGCAGCTTAGCTCTAGCTGACAATGAGCAGTTCTTC. Together with reference TRBV7-3 and TRBJ2-1, the CDR3 gives the full variable domain: GAGVSQTPSNKVTEKGKYVELRCDPISGHTALYWYRQSLGQGPEFLIYFQGTGAADDSGLPNDRFFAVRPEGSVSTLKIQRTERGDSAVYLCASSLALADNEQFFGPGTRLTVL.

This rearrangement joins TRBV5-1 to TRBJ2-7; 11 bases align to TRBD1. In germline, CDR1 is SGHRS, CDR2 YFSETQ. The CDR3 length is 15 residues. With 3 bases clipped from V and 2 bases from J, the junction kept 4 bases outside the gene matches. Here the CDR3 DNA reads TGCGCCAGCAGCTGGGGACAGGGGGTCGCCTACGAGCAGTACTTC. Protein product: CASSWGQGVAYEQYF. Filled out from reference TRBV5-1 and TRBJ2-7, the complete variable domain reads KAGVTQTPRYLIKTRGQQVTLSCSPISGHRSVSWYQQTPGQGLQFLFEYFSETQRNKGNFPGRFSGRQFSNSRSEMNVSTLELGDSALYLCASSWGQGVAYEQYFGPGTRLTVT.

V usage is TRBV5-6 and J usage is TRBJ2-3; TRBD1 matches 11 bases. CDR3 length equals 17 residues. The trim removed 3 bases at V and 0 bases at J, leaving 6 bases unmatched. CDR1 SGHDT and CDR2 YYEEEE come from the germline V gene. CDR3 sequence: CASSWGGQGGSTDTQYF. The CDR3 nucleotides read TGTGCCAGCAGCTGGGGGGGACAGGGGGGAAGCACAGATACGCAGTATTTT.

The sample holds one count of this clone. The V gene is TRBV7-9, the J gene TRBJ2-5; maybe TRBD1 (6 bases). The J call may not be correct, given that the DNA end is closer to TRBJ2-7. The CDR3 loop spans 13 amino acids. Germline V gene data show CDR1 as SEHNR and CDR2 as FQNEAQ (reference sequence). The chain's CDR3 is CASSVGQYYEQYF. CDR3 sequence (DNA): TGTGCCAGCAGCGTAGGACAGTACTACGAGCAGTACTTC.

The chain combines TRBV4-2 with TRBJ2-1, with 8 positions matching TRBD2. Germline loops: CDR1 LGHNA, CDR2 YNFKEQ. The V segment lost 2 bases and the J segment 9 bases; nucleotides outside the gene matches: 12. This CDR3 has 16 residues. CDR3 DNA: TGTGCCAGCAGCCAACCGGGACTAGGCCAAAATAGTGAGCAGTTCTTC. Its translation: CASSQPGLGQNSEQFF.

The gene calls are TRBV29-1 and TRBJ2-2; D possibly corresponds to TRBD2 (5 bases). CDR3 length: 16 residues. V lost 5 bases and J 0 bases, leaving 16 bases between the germline ends. Germline CDR1 SQVTM, CDR2 ANQGSEA. CDR3 nucleotides: TGCAGCGTTCAGGACCGGTCGAGGGCGAACACCGGGGAGCTGTTTTTT. Translated: CSVQDRSRANTGELFF.

This rearrangement joins TRBV7-9 to TRBJ2-1; 7 positions agree with TRBD2. Germline CDR1 reads SEHNR; CDR2 reads FQNEAQ (reference sequence). CDR3 size: 14 residues. The junction had 7 bases not matched to a gene; V was cut back by 4 bases and J by 7 bases. DNA of the CDR3: TGTGCCAGCAGCTGGGCGGGAGAGCGGAATGAGCAGTTCTTC. This gives the protein CASSWAGERNEQFF.

The chain uses TRBV5-6 and TRBJ1-1, with 12 bases identical to TRBD1. The CDR3 spans 13 residues. CDR1 is SGHDT, CDR2 YYEEEE, per germline. Trimming removed 5 bases from V and 6 bases from J; junction bases left unmatched: 2. The CDR3 spells CASSWDRGPEAFF. In nucleotides, the CDR3 is TGTGCCAGCAGTTGGGACAGGGGGCCTGAAGCTTTCTTT. The full variable domain, rest sourced from reference TRBV5-6 and TRBJ1-1, is DAGVTQSPTHLIKTRGQQVTLRCSPKSGHDTVSWYQQALGQGPQFIFQYYEEEERQRGNFPDRFSGHQFPNYSSELNVNALLLGDSALYLCASSWDRGPEAFFGQGTRLTVV.

This rearrangement joins TRBV7-9 to TRBJ1-1; the D gene is possibly TRBD1 (5 bases). CDR1 and CDR2 from the germline V gene are SEHNR and FQNEAQ (reference sequence). The CDR3 is made up of 16 amino acids. V was clipped by 4 bases and J by 12 bases, with 27 bases between them. In DNA, the CDR3 is TGTGCCAGCAGCTCTCACGGGCCGGGGGAACGGGGAGCAACTTTCTTT. This encodes CASSSHGPGERGATFF. Using reference TRBV7-9 and TRBJ1-1 for the parts outside the CDR3, the full variable domain is DTGVSQNPRHKITKRGQNVTFRCDPISEHNRLYWYRQTLGQGPEFLTYFQNEAQLEKSRLLSDRFSAERPKGSFSTLEIQRTEQGDSAMYLCASSSHGPGERGATFFGQGTRLTVV.

This chain uses TRBV29-1 with TRBJ1-2, with D maybe TRBD1 (6 bases). This CDR3 comprises 12 residues. Per the germline V gene, CDR1 is SQVTM and CDR2 is ANQGSEA. Trimming left V 5 bases short and J 5 bases short, with 12 bases between. The CDR3 sequence: CSVSTGFYGYTF. Here the CDR3 DNA reads TGCAGCGTTTCAACAGGGTTTTATGGCTACACCTTC.

The genes are TRBV5-8 and TRBJ2-7, with 7 bases fitting TRBD2. This CDR3 is built from 16 residues. CDR1 and CDR2 from the germline V gene are SGHTS and YDEGEE. Trimming removed 6 bases from V and 6 bases from J; junction bases left unmatched: 18. The CDR3 nucleotides are TGTGCCAGCACCCCCCGACCTTGGACTAGACCATCCGAGCAGTACTTC. Its protein product is CASTPRPWTRPSEQYF.

The V and J genes are TRBV6-1 and TRBJ2-7; a possible D gene is TRBD2 (6 bases). Germline-derived CDR1 and CDR2 are MNHNS and SASEGT. CDR3 length equals 14 residues. Deletions cut 7 bases from V and 3 bases from J, with 16 bases between. CDR3 in amino acids: CASNFQTSYYEQYF. CDR3 nucleotide sequence: TGTGCCAGCAATTTCCAGACTAGTTACTACGAGCAGTACTTC.

DNA of the CDR3: TGCGCCAGCAGCCAAGACGGTCCCAGGGCGGGGGCAGGAGAGCAGTTCTTC. Its translation is CASSQDGPRAGAGEQFF. The rearrangement links TRBV4-1 to TRBJ2-1, with D perhaps TRBD2 (7 bases). The V and J ends lost 0 bases and 10 bases respectively, with 22 bases between them. The germline V gene has CDR1 MGHRA and CDR2 YSYEKL. The CDR3 has 17 amino acids.

The chain employs TRBV2 and TRBJ2-3; 7 nucleotides agree with TRBD1. The CDR3 covers 14 residues. Trimming took 9 bases from V and 4 from J; bases not matched to a gene: 10. In germline, CDR1 is SNHLY, CDR2 FYNNEI. In DNA, the CDR3 is TGTGCCAGTGCAAGGGGCGGACAGGCAGATACGCAGTATTTT. This sequence encodes CASARGGQADTQYF.

This chain connects TRBV19 to TRBJ2-1, with D perhaps matching TRBD1 (5 bases). The CDR3 extends over 13 amino acids. Germline loops: CDR1 LNHDA, CDR2 SQIVND (reference sequence). V was shortened by 9 bases and J by 0 bases, with 9 bases between the two germline ends. The CDR3 reads CASSDSSYNEQFF. The CDR3 DNA follows: TGTGCCAGCTCAGACAGCTCCTACAATGAGCAGTTCTTC.

J is TRBJ2-2 and V is TRBV5-4, with D tentatively TRBD1 (6 bases). This CDR3 region has 15 residues. Trimming pared 4 bases from V and 3 bases from J, leaving 13 bases between. The germline V gene encodes CDR1 SGHNT and CDR2 YYREEE (reference sequence). CDR3 coding DNA: TGTGCCAGCAGCGGGAAGGGACAAGACACCGGGGAGCTGTTTTTT. It is translated as CASSGKGQDTGELFF.

The chain is built from TRBV6-6 and TRBJ2-7, with D unclear. CDR1 is MNHNY, CDR2 SVGAGI, per germline (reference sequence). The CDR3 totals 13 residues. V gave up 2 bases and J gave up 3 bases, with 8 bases separating them. This CDR3 reads CASSYATSYEQYF. CDR3 coding DNA: TGTGCCAGCAGTTACGCTACGAGCTACGAGCAGTACTTC.

The chain couples TRBV5-6 to TRBJ2-7; tentatively, D is TRBD2 (5 bases). Germline CDR1 SGHDT, CDR2 YYEEEE. This CDR3 contains 16 residues. Trimming removed 0 bases at V and 7 bases at J, with 20 bases between. CDR3 bases: TGTGCCAGCAGCTTGGGGCGCCAGTGGCGACCGGGAGAGCAGTACTTC. Protein: CASSLGRQWRPGEQYF. Together with reference TRBV5-6 and TRBJ2-7, the CDR3 gives the full variable domain: DAGVTQSPTHLIKTRGQQVTLRCSPKSGHDTVSWYQQALGQGPQFIFQYYEEEERQRGNFPDRFSGHQFPNYSSELNVNALLLGDSALYLCASSLGRQWRPGEQYFGPGTRLTVT.

The gene calls are TRBV7-9 and TRBJ1-1; D is uncertain. The CDR3 loop spans 12 amino acids. The V and J ends lost 1 base and 4 bases respectively, with 4 bases between them. Per germline, CDR1 SEHNR and CDR2 FQNEAQ (reference sequence). CDR3 coding DNA: TGTGCCAGCAGCTTAGGGAGCACTGAAGCTTTCTTT. Translated, it gives CASSLGSTEAFF. Full variable domain (rest looked up from reference TRBV7-9 and TRBJ1-1): DTGVSQNPRHKITKRGQNVTFRCDPISEHNRLYWYRQTLGQGPEFLTYFQNEAQLEKSRLLSDRFSAERPKGSFSTLEIQRTEQGDSAMYLCASSLGSTEAFFGQGTRLTVV.

This chain uses TRBV6-6 with TRBJ2-1; D is ambiguous. V lost 2 bases, J lost 4 bases, and 3 bases lay in between. CDR1 and CDR2 from the germline V gene are MNHNY and SVGAGI (reference sequence). The CDR3 sequence is 12 residues long. The CDR3 nucleotides are TGTGCCAGCAGTTACCCGTACAATGAGCAGTTCTTC. Protein product: CASSYPYNEQFF.

The gene calls are TRBV5-6 and TRBJ1-5, with D maybe TRBD1 (5 bases). The CDR3 sequence is 15 residues long. Per the germline V gene, CDR1 is SGHDT and CDR2 is YYEEEE. V was cut by 1 base and J by 0 bases, with 8 bases left in between. This chain's CDR3 is CASSLSGDSNQPQHF. The CDR3 DNA follows: TGTGCCAGCAGCTTGTCGGGGGATAGCAATCAGCCCCAGCATTTT.